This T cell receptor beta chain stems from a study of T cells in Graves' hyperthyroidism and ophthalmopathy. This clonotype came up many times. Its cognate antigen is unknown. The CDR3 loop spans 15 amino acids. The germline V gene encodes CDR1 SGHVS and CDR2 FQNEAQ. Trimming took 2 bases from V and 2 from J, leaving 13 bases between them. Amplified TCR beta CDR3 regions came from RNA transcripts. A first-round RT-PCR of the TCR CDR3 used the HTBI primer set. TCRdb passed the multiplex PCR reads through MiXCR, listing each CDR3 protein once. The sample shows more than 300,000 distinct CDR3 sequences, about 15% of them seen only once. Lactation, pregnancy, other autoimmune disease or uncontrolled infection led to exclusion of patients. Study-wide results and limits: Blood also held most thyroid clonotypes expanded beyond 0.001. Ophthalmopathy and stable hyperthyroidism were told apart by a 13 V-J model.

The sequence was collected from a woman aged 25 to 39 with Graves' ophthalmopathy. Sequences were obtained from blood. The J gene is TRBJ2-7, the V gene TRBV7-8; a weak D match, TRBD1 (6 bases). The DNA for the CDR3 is TGTGCCAGCAGCTTAATGGCACAGGGACCCTACGAGCAGTACTTC. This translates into CASSLMAQGPYEQYF.